Sequencing of this T cell receptor (beta chain) was carried out in a study of response to subunit inactivated influenza vaccine (dated by TCRdb to between 2018 and 2020). Study-level background: To follow how T cells responded to a trivalent subunit inactivated influenza vaccine, the researchers relied on deep quantitative profiling of the T cell receptor repertoire. Findings and caveats that apply to the study as a whole: The authors proposed that each seasonal influenza vaccination may bring in only a limited number of new T cells.

The library relied on RT-PCR. The instrument was an Illumina HiSeq 2500. TCRdb applied fastp at Q25 and MiXCR to the public reads, then kept only in-frame beta chains. Each CDR3 protein gets just one entry, which takes the most common genes and DNA from the rows behind it. Within this sample are 400,000 to 650,000 distinct CDR3 sequences, with about 7.2% of them counted one time only. The top ten constitute roughly 13% of the sample. Only a few counts were recorded for this clonotype. This receptor's antigen is unknown. No base-level quality is on record; no much larger clone is a single base apart. The sample was PBMCs from blood, taken about 23 months after vaccination. The sequence was collected from a man aged 50-75 years who received an inactivated influenza vaccine. Donor details come from another sample of the same person, matched by shared clones.

The CDR3: CSARGTSGGQVYEQYF. The DNA sequence is as follows: TGCAGTGCTAGAGGGACTAGCGGTGGCCAGGTCTACGAGCAGTACTTC. The chain is assembled from TRBV20-1 and TRBJ2-7, with TRBD2 identical over 10 junction bases. The CDR3 runs 16 amino acids, cysteine and phenylalanine included. The only DNA kept is the CDR3, 48 bases in frame from the first base. The germline V gene (reference sequence) gives CDR1 as DFQATT and CDR2 as SNEGSKA. Trimmed from V: 1 base; trimmed from J: 3 bases; junction bases lacking a gene match: 9.